The rows below give T cell receptor beta chains drawn from one sample of a study of cytomegalovirus exposure and HLA in healthy donors. Repertoires were generated with immunoSEQ multiplex PCR, while TCRdb's copy carries only in-frame clones and drops some. The table has more than 140,000 clones, roughly 85% seen once. The sample taken for sequencing was PBMCs. Every receptor here comes from a male donor in good health and CMV-seronegative. Both conserved end residues are part of each CDR3. The D gene is left open where the match is weak. Size is stated for part of the rows, as once, few or many counts, or as a class when the clone is expanded.

cdr3_nt,cdr3_aa,clone_size,j_call,d_call,v_call
TGTGCCAGCAGCTATCTCGGGGGCGGGGAGCTGTTTTTT,CASSYLGGGELFF,once,TRBJ2-2,.,TRBV5-8
TGTGCCAGCAGCCCGACTAGCACCAATGAGCAGTTCTTC,CASSPTSTNEQFF,.,TRBJ2-1,TRBD2,TRBV2
TGTGCCAGCAGTTACGGGGAGTCCCACACCATATATTTT,CASSYGESHTIYF,.,TRBJ1-3,.,TRBV6-6
TGTGCCAGTTCCCCCAGGGACAGGGGCTCTCGGGAGCAGTACTTC,CASSPRDRGSREQYF,.,TRBJ2-7,TRBD1,TRBV19
TGTGCCAGCAGCTTAGCGCAGGGCAGCGAGCAGTACTTC,CASSLAQGSEQYF,.,TRBJ2-7,.,TRBV11-1
TGTGCCAGCAGTGAATGGTCGGGGGATGAGCAGTTCTTC,CASSEWSGDEQFF,once,TRBJ2-1,.,TRBV6-1
TGTGCCAGCAGCAGGACAGACAATTCACCCCTCCACTTT,CASSRTDNSPLHF,.,TRBJ1-6,.,TRBV5-8
TGTGCCAGCAGTGACTCGACTACCAGGGAGCAGTTCTTC,CASSDSTTREQFF,.,TRBJ2-1,.,TRBV6-4
TGTGCCAGCAGCCTCCTAGGAGGTTCCTACGAGCAGTACTTC,CASSLLGGSYEQYF,.,TRBJ2-7,.,TRBV7-3
TGTGCCAGTAGTACGGGACAGACCCTCTCTGGAAACACCATATATTTT,CASSTGQTLSGNTIYF,once,TRBJ1-3,TRBD1,TRBV19
TGTGCCAGCAGCTTATACGGACAGGGCAACAATGAGCAGTTCTTC,CASSLYGQGNNEQFF,.,TRBJ2-1,TRBD1,TRBV11-1
TGCGCCAGCAGCCAAACTCTTACAGGGCTCAATCAGCCCCAGCATTTT,CASSQTLTGLNQPQHF,.,TRBJ1-5,.,TRBV4-3
TGTGCCAGCAGCCCGGACCAGGGGGCGGAAGAGACCCAGTACTTC,CASSPDQGAEETQYF,.,TRBJ2-5,TRBD1,TRBV7-3
TGTGCCAGCACTCGGGACAGAACCTACGAGCAGTACTTC,CASTRDRTYEQYF,.,TRBJ2-7,TRBD1,TRBV2
TGCAGCGTCTTAGCGGGAGGGCCCTCCGGGGAGCTGTTTTTT,CSVLAGGPSGELFF,.,TRBJ2-2,TRBD2,TRBV29-1
TGTGCCAGCAGCTTAGATAGGCTAGGAGAGGAAAAACTGTTTTTT,CASSLDRLGEEKLFF,.,TRBJ1-4,.,TRBV7-2
TGTGCCAGTAGGGGACAGGGAAAAGATACGCAGTATTTT,CASRGQGKDTQYF,.,TRBJ2-3,TRBD1,TRBV19
TGTGCCACGGGCCAAGAGACCCAGTACTTC,CATGQETQYF,.,TRBJ2-5,.,TRBV28
TGTGCCAGCAGCTCCGGACAGGGGGTTGAAAGGGATGGCTACACCTTC,CASSSGQGVERDGYTF,few,TRBJ1-2,TRBD1,TRBV7-9
TGCGCCAGCAGTGCGATTTCCAGGGGTCGGAACACCGGGGAGCTGTTTTTT,CASSAISRGRNTGELFF,few,TRBJ2-2,.,TRBV5-1
TGTGCCAGCAGCTTACGCGGGGGCTACGAGCAGTACTTC,CASSLRGGYEQYF,few,TRBJ2-7,TRBD2,TRBV7-9
TGTGCCAGCAGTTACCTAGCGGGGGGGGAAGATACGCAGTATTTT,CASSYLAGGEDTQYF,.,TRBJ2-3,TRBD2,TRBV6-5
TGTGCCAGCAGCTTAACCGGGACTAGCGGGAGTGATACGCAGTATTTT,CASSLTGTSGSDTQYF,few,TRBJ2-3,TRBD2,TRBV11-2
TGCGCCAGCAGCTTTTCCGGACAGGAAATCAATGAGCAGTTCTTC,CASSFSGQEINEQFF,.,TRBJ2-1,TRBD1,TRBV5-1
TGTGCCAGCAGCCTCCAAACGGGGACAGATACGCAGTATTTT,CASSLQTGTDTQYF,once,TRBJ2-3,.,TRBV7-3
TGTGCCAGCAGTTGGACAGGTCAACTTAATTCACCCCTCCACTTT,CASSWTGQLNSPLHF,.,TRBJ1-6,TRBD1,TRBV6-4
TGTGCCAGCAGCTTCCTCGACACCGGGGAGCTGTTTTTT,CASSFLDTGELFF,.,TRBJ2-2,.,TRBV7-9
TGTGCCAGCAGCTTGGCCTTCAGGGGCGGAACTAACTATGGCTACACCTTC,CASSLAFRGGTNYGYTF,.,TRBJ1-2,.,TRBV5-5
TGTGCCTGTCAGACACGGTACCAAGAGACCCAGTACTTC,CACQTRYQETQYF,.,TRBJ2-5,.,TRBV30
TGTGCCAGCAGCTTTGGGGGAGGGCCTCGCAATGAGCAGTTCTTC,CASSFGGGPRNEQFF,.,TRBJ2-1,TRBD2,TRBV7-3
TGCGCCAGCAGTCACCTCGGACAGGGTGTTGGATATGGCTACACCTTC,CASSHLGQGVGYGYTF,.,TRBJ1-2,TRBD1,TRBV23-1
TGTGCCAGCAGCTTAGTCCCGGGGTCGAACACTGAAGCTTTCTTT,CASSLVPGSNTEAFF,.,TRBJ1-1,.,TRBV7-3
TGTGCCAGCAGTCAACAGGGGGCCCAGGGCCACGAGCAGTACTTC,CASSQQGAQGHEQYF,few,TRBJ2-7,TRBD1,TRBV6-5
TGTGCCAGCAGCCAAGATCTACTGGGGGGAACCCCTTCCGACGAGCAGTACTTC,CASSQDLLGGTPSDEQYF,.,TRBJ2-7,.,TRBV14
TGTGCCAGCAGCGTACGGACAGGGAACCACTATGGCTACACCTTC,CASSVRTGNHYGYTF,.,TRBJ1-2,TRBD1,TRBV9
TGTGCCAGCAGCCGCCAACCGGGACTAGCGGGGGAGCAGTTCTTC,CASSRQPGLAGEQFF,once,TRBJ2-1,TRBD2,TRBV14
TGTGCCAGCAGCACCATCGGACAGGGTCGAGGTCAGCCCCAGCATTTT,CASSTIGQGRGQPQHF,once,TRBJ1-5,TRBD1,TRBV5-6